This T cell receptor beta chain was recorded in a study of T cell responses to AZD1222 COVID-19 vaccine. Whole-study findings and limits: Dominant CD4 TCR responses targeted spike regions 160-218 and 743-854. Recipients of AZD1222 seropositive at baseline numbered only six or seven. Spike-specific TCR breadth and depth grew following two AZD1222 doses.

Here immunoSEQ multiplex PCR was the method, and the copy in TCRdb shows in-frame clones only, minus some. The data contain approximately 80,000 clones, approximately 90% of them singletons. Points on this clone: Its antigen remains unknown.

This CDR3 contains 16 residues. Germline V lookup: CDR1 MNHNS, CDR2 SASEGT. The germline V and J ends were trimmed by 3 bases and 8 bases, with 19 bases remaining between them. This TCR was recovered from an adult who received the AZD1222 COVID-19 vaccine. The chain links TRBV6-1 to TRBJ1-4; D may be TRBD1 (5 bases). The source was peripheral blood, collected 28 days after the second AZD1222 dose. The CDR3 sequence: CASSDPLRGINEKLFF. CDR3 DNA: TGTGCCAGCAGTGATCCCCTTCGGGGGATTAACGAAAAACTGTTTTTT.